Presented here are 30 T cell receptor beta chains from one specimen sequenced in a study of tumor-infiltrating lymphocytes in localized non-small cell lung cancer. Method: immunoSEQ multiplex PCR; TCRdb's copy keeps in-frame clones and lacks some. The sample carries a few thousand clones, under 60% recorded once. The sample comprised uninvolved lung tissue not adjacent to the tumor. The receptors shown here come from a human donor with non-small cell lung cancer. Some clones in this sample may be carry-over from other donors' samples.

The chain combines TRBV29-1 with TRBJ2-1, with TRBD1 identical over 11 bases. From germline, CDR1 is SQVTM and CDR2 ANQGSEA. The CDR3 has 15 amino acids. Trimming at V came to 6 bases and at J to 3 bases, leaving 7 bases not matched to a gene. CDR3: CSVTPGTGGYNEQFF. CDR3 nucleotides: TGCAGCGTAACCCCCGGGACAGGGGGCTACAATGAGCAGTTCTTC.

This clone was picked up one time. CDR3 protein: CASSRSRDSLYEQYV. The DNA of the CDR3 is TGTGCCAGCAGCCGCTCCCGGGACAGTCTCTACGAGCAGTACGTC. The chain uses TRBV13 and TRBJ2-7, with 7 bases aligning to TRBD1. Germline V lookup: CDR1 PRHDT, CDR2 FYEKMQ (reference sequence). V trimming: 5 bases; J trimming: 3 bases; junction bases outside the gene matches: 10. This CDR3 comprises 15 residues.

This clone was picked up a small number of times. V is TRBV2 and J is TRBJ1-5, with D tentatively TRBD1 (5 bases). Germline values: CDR1 SNHLY, CDR2 FYNNEI. This CDR3 is 12 amino acids long. V lost 4 bases and J lost 11, with 12 bases in between. The CDR3 region has the DNA TGTGCCAGCAGTGGGGAGGGGAATACCCAGCATTTT. Translation gives CASSGEGNTQHF.

The CDR3 spells CSVTLAGTAETQYF. CDR3 DNA: TGCAGCGTCACACTAGCGGGAACGGCAGAGACCCAGTACTTC. J is TRBJ2-5 and V is TRBV29-1; TRBD2 aligns across 10 bases. J lost 4 bases, V lost 6 bases, and 8 bases had no gene match. Germline V gene lookup returns CDR1 SQVTM and CDR2 ANQGSEA. The CDR3 has 14 amino acids.

This clone is medium-sized within its sample. The genes are TRBV7-2 and TRBJ2-7; 14 bases align to TRBD2. This CDR3 contains 16 residues. Looked up from germline, CDR1 is SGHTA and CDR2 is FQGNSA. V shed 5 bases and J 6 bases; nucleotides not matched to a gene: 9. The CDR3 nucleotides are TGTGCCAGCAGCCTCGGACTAGCGGGAGGAATTTTCGAGCAGTACTTC. It encodes CASSLGLAGGIFEQYF.

The gene calls are TRBV9 and TRBJ1-1, with TRBD1 as a possible D gene (5 bases). Germline lookup yields CDR1 SGDLS and CDR2 YYNGEE. V lost 1 base, J lost 3 bases, and 7 bases lay in between. The CDR3 contains 13 residues. The CDR3 loop reads CASSVKGDTEAFF. The CDR3 bases are TGTGCCAGCAGCGTAAAAGGGGACACTGAAGCTTTCTTT. Based on the CDR3 plus reference TRBV9 and TRBJ1-1, the full variable domain is DSGVTQTPKHLITATGQRVTLRCSPRSGDLSVYWYQQSLDQGLQFLIQYYNGEERAKGNILERFSAQQFPDLHSELNLSSLELGDSALYFCASSVKGDTEAFFGQGTRLTVV.

The J gene is TRBJ2-7, the V gene TRBV10-2, with D hard to call. V lost 5 bases and J lost 1, with 3 bases in between. CDR1 and CDR2 from the germline V gene are WSHSY and SAAADI. There are 11 residues in the CDR3. CDR3 nucleotides: TGCGCCAGCAGTCCTTCCTACGAGCAGTACTTC. Protein product: CASSPSYEQYF.

This clone was observed a single time. V gene TRBV5-1 combines with J gene TRBJ2-3, with D hard to call. Germline lookup yields CDR1 SGHRS and CDR2 YFSETQ. The CDR3 is 12 amino acids. Trimming left V 7 bases short and J 2 bases short, with 8 bases between. The CDR3 region is CASSESTDTQYF. CDR3 in DNA: TGCGCCAGCTCCGAGTCCACAGATACGCAGTATTTT.

The J gene is TRBJ2-5, the V gene TRBV4-1; possibly TRBD1 for D (6 bases). This CDR3 contains 18 residues. The V and J ends lost 0 bases and 5 bases respectively, with 22 bases between them. The V gene's germline CDR1 is MGHRA and CDR2 YSYEKL. Here the CDR3 reads CASSQEITLAGARETQYF. The CDR3 DNA follows: TGCGCCAGCAGCCAAGAAATTACCTTGGCAGGGGCGAGGGAGACCCAGTACTTC.

This clone was observed a handful of times. The chain employs TRBV2 and TRBJ1-2; TRBD1 might be the D (5 bases). Germline loops: CDR1 SNHLY, CDR2 FYNNEI. The CDR3 totals 13 residues. Trimming stripped 7 bases from V and 3 bases from J, with 12 bases between. CDR3 amino acids: CASNRDRDYGYTF. CDR3 bases: TGTGCCAGCAACCGAGACAGAGACTATGGCTACACCTTC.

The CDR3: CASRHGRYSNQPQHF. The CDR3 bases are TGTGCCAGCAGACACGGACGGTATAGCAATCAGCCCCAGCATTTT. V gene TRBV6-5 combines with J gene TRBJ1-5; D unclear. There are 15 residues in the CDR3. Trimming shortened V by 6 bases and J by 0 bases, and 12 bases separated the two germline ends. The germline V gene encodes CDR1 MNHEY and CDR2 SVGAGI.

This chain joins TRBV28 and TRBJ2-3; D unclear. This CDR3 is 14 amino acids long. Germline-derived CDR1 and CDR2 are MDHEN and SYDVKM. The V end lost 2 bases, the J end lost 0 bases, and 6 bases lay between the germline ends. The chain's CDR3 is CASSLQTSTDTQYF. The CDR3 DNA follows: TGTGCCAGCAGTTTACAGACTAGCACAGATACGCAGTATTTT.

V usage is TRBV30 and J usage is TRBJ2-5; 10 nucleotides match TRBD2. V lost 4 bases to trimming and J lost 4 bases; unmatched junction nucleotides: 12. Germline V lookup: CDR1 GTSNPN, CDR2 SVGIG (reference sequence). This CDR3 has 16 amino acids. CDR3 residues: CAWIGLAGANSETQYF. The CDR3 region has the DNA TGTGCCTGGATTGGGCTAGCGGGGGCCAACTCAGAGACCCAGTACTTC. Full variable domain (rest looked up from reference TRBV30 and TRBJ2-5): SQTIHQWPATLVQPVGSPLSLECTVEGTSNPNLYWYRQAAGRGLQLLFYSVGIGQISSEVPQNLSASRPQDRQFILSSKKLLLSDSGFYLCAWIGLAGANSETQYFGPGTRLLVL.

This chain links TRBV30 with TRBJ2-7; D not certain. The germline V gene has CDR1 GTSNPN and CDR2 SVGIG (reference sequence). CDR3 length: 12 amino acids. Trimming removed 3 bases from V and 6 bases from J, with 12 bases in between. The DNA for the CDR3 is TGTGCCTGGAGCAGTCAGAGCCTCGAGCAGTACTTC. As protein: CAWSSQSLEQYF.

This sequence joins TRBV5-4 and TRBJ1-2; tentative D call: TRBD1 (5 bases). The CDR3 covers 12 residues. V lost 0 bases to trimming and J lost 7 bases, with 7 bases between them. Germline V lookup: CDR1 SGHNT, CDR2 YYREEE (reference sequence). CDR3 nucleotide sequence: TGTGCCAGCAGCTTGGGCGGGGGTGGCTACACCTTC. Translated, it gives CASSLGGGGYTF.

The CDR3 DNA follows: TGTGCCAGTAGGGTAGCGGGATCCGTCGATGAGCAGTTCTTC. This encodes CASRVAGSVDEQFF. The chain employs TRBV19 and TRBJ2-1; 8 bases agree with TRBD2. With V trimmed by 6 bases and J by 8 bases, 9 bases remained unmatched. CDR3 length: 14 amino acids. The germline gives CDR1 LNHDA, CDR2 SQIVND (reference sequence). The full variable domain, completed using reference TRBV19 and TRBJ2-1, is DGGITQSPKYLFRKEGQNVTLSCEQNLNHDAMYWYRQDPGQGLRLIYYSQIVNDFQKGDIAEGYSVSREKKESFPLTVTSAQKNPTAFYLCASRVAGSVDEQFFGPGTRLTVL.

The V call is TRBV4-1, the J call TRBJ1-2, with 8 nucleotides matching TRBD1. The CDR3 is 14 residues long. CDR1 MGHRA and CDR2 YSYEKL come from the germline V gene. J lost 7 bases, V lost 3 bases, and 7 bases had no gene match. Here the CDR3 DNA reads TGCGCCAGCAGCCAGCTACAGGGGGGTAGTGGCTACACCTTC. Protein: CASSQLQGGSGYTF.

This clone was observed a few times. The CDR3: CSVRQGAAYEQYF. The CDR3 nucleotides are TGCAGCGTCCGACAGGGGGCCGCCTACGAGCAGTACTTC. J is TRBJ2-7 and V is TRBV29-1, with TRBD1 identical over 10 bases. The V and J ends lost 6 bases and 2 bases, in that order; junction bases with no gene match: 4. CDR1 is SQVTM and CDR2 is ANQGSEA in the germline V gene. This CDR3 is built from 13 residues.

This rearrangement joins TRBV9 to TRBJ1-6, with unresolved D. The CDR3 is 16 residues long. V was pared by 2 bases and J by 3 bases, with 12 bases between. In germline, CDR1 is SGDLS, CDR2 YYNGEE. The CDR3 bases are TGTGCCAGCAGCGTCGGACTCTCAGACTATAATTCACCCCTCCACTTT. It yields the protein CASSVGLSDYNSPLHF.

The V and J genes are TRBV14 and TRBJ2-2; D ambiguous. V dropped 2 bases and J dropped 5 bases, with 9 bases sitting between them. The CDR3 covers 14 residues. Per germline, CDR1 SGHDN and CDR2 FVKESK. The CDR3 sequence: CASSQSLRTGELFF. In DNA, the CDR3 is TGTGCCAGCAGCCAATCTTTACGGACCGGGGAGCTGTTTTTT.

This clone has only a few counts. The V gene is TRBV4-1, the J gene TRBJ2-1; D is unclear. V was clipped by 4 bases and J by 5 bases, with 12 bases between them. Germline CDR1 MGHRA, CDR2 YSYEKL. This CDR3 has 14 amino acids. The CDR3 here is CASSRRVTDNEQFF. The CDR3 nucleotides read TGCGCCAGCAGCCGAAGAGTAACCGACAATGAGCAGTTCTTC.

The chain joins TRBV29-1 to TRBJ2-7; D is possibly TRBD1 or TRBD2 (5 bases each). Trimming shortened V by 2 bases and J by 6 bases, and 26 bases separated the two germline ends. Per the germline V gene, CDR1 is SQVTM and CDR2 is ANQGSEA. This CDR3 is built from 17 residues. The DNA of the CDR3 is TGCAGCGTTGAAAACTCTACCGGCGCCCAGGGACCGGGCGAGCAGTACTTC. Protein sequence: CSVENSTGAQGPGEQYF.

The chain links TRBV30 to TRBJ1-6; possibly TRBD1 for D (5 bases). Germline V lookup: CDR1 GTSNPN, CDR2 SVGIG (reference sequence). The CDR3 loop spans 13 amino acids. With 3 bases removed from V and 8 bases from J, the gap between germline ends came to 11 bases. The CDR3 sequence: CAWRGERDSPLHF. The CDR3 DNA sequence: TGTGCCTGGAGGGGGGAGCGGGATTCACCCCTCCACTTT.

The CDR3 DNA sequence: TGCGCCAGCAGTCACACACAGGGGCACGAGCAGTACTTC. It is translated as CASSHTQGHEQYF. V is TRBV23-1 and J is TRBJ2-7; 7 nucleotides align to TRBD1. Being an ORF, TRBV23-1 has a function that is uncertain. V was clipped by 3 bases and J by 5 bases; unmatched bases: 4. The CDR3 spans 13 residues.

This rearrangement joins TRBV6-1 to TRBJ2-1; 9 bases map to TRBD1. Per the germline V gene, CDR1 is MNHNS and CDR2 is SASEGT. The length of the CDR3 is 15 residues. J gave up 6 bases and V 3 bases, and 6 bases lay outside the gene matches. The CDR3 coding sequence is TGTGCCAGCAGTGAGGGACAGGGAATCCCCAATGAGCAGTTCTTC. Protein product: CASSEGQGIPNEQFF.

This clone has only a few counts. The V call is TRBV5-1, the J call TRBJ2-5, with a tentative D call TRBD2 (7 bases). CDR3 size: 14 residues. CDR1 and CDR2 from the germline V gene are SGHRS and YFSETQ. V shed 3 bases and J shed 4 bases, with 13 bases lying between them. CDR3 in DNA: TGCGCCAGCAGCTGGAATGGGGGGGCAGAGACCCAGTACTTC. This sequence encodes CASSWNGGAETQYF. The whole variable domain, filled in from reference TRBV5-1 and TRBJ2-5, reads KAGVTQTPRYLIKTRGQQVTLSCSPISGHRSVSWYQQTPGQGLQFLFEYFSETQRNKGNFPGRFSGRQFSNSRSEMNVSTLELGDSALYLCASSWNGGAETQYFGPGTRLLVL.

This clone was observed a few times. This rearrangement joins TRBV5-1 to TRBJ1-2; D is uncertain. V dropped 4 bases and J dropped 8 bases, with 18 bases sitting between them. CDR3 length equals 14 residues. Germline V gene sequence: CDR1 SGHRS, CDR2 YFSETQ. CDR3 coding DNA: TGCGCCAGCAGCACGGAGGCAGGAACGAAGGGCTACACCTTC. Translating it yields CASSTEAGTKGYTF.

This clone has only one observation. This sequence joins TRBV6-5 and TRBJ2-7, with a tentative D call TRBD2 (5 bases). V shed 10 bases and J shed 7 bases, with 23 bases lying between them. This CDR3 region has 14 residues. CDR1 and CDR2 from the germline V gene are MNHEY and SVGAGI. The CDR3 loop is CATQPPGYGSEQYF. The CDR3 nucleotides read TGTGCCACCCAGCCCCCGGGTTATGGGAGTGAGCAGTACTTC.

This clone was counted between two and nine times. The chain has TRBV7-2 and TRBJ1-5; D uncertain. The CDR3 spans 13 residues. Germline V gene data show CDR1 as SGHTA and CDR2 as FQGNSA. The germline V and J ends were trimmed by 5 bases and 3 bases, with 8 bases remaining between them. DNA for the CDR3: TGTGCCAGCAGCAACGGGGTCAATCAGCCCCAGCATTTT. Amino acid sequence: CASSNGVNQPQHF. The full variable domain, rest sourced from reference TRBV7-2 and TRBJ1-5, is GAGVSQSPSNKVTEKGKDVELRCDPISGHTALYWYRQSLGQGLEFLIYFQGNSAPDKSGLPSDRFSAERTGGSVSTLTIQRTQQEDSAVYLCASSNGVNQPQHFGDGTRLSIL.

V and J are TRBV5-8 and TRBJ1-2, with a possible D match to TRBD1 (5 bases). CDR3 size: 14 residues. The germline gives CDR1 SGHTS, CDR2 YDEGEE. The ends were cut back, 4 bases at V and 8 bases at J, with 18 bases in the middle. The CDR3 DNA sequence: TGTGCCAGCAGCGCTAGGGGCGTTTTGGACGGCTACACCTTC. This gives the protein CASSARGVLDGYTF.